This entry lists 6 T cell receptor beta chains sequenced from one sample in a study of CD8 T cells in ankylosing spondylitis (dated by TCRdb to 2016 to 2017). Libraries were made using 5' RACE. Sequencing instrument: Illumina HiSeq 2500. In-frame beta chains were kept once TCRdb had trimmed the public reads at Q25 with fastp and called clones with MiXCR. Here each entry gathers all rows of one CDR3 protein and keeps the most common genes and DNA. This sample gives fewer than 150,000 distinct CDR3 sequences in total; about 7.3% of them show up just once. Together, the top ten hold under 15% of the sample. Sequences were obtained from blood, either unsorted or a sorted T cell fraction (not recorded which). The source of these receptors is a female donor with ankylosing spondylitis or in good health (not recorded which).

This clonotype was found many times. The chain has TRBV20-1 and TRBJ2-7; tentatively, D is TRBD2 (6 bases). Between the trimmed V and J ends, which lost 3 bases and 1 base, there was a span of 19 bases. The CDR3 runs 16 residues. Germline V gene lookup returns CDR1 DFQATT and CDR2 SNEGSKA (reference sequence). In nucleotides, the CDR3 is TGCAGTGCTAGGCCCGGGACTTTTTCGGATTCCTACGAGCAGTACTTC. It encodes CSARPGTFSDSYEQYF.

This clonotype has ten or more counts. The CDR3 spells CASSYAISGGTTDTQYF. DNA of the CDR3: TGTGCCAGCAGTTACGCTATTAGCGGGGGAACAACAGATACGCAGTATTTT. The chain links TRBV6-2 or TRBV6-3 to TRBJ2-3; 9 bases match TRBD2. CDR1 is MNHEY, CDR2 SVGEGT, per germline. V trimming: 2 bases; J trimming: 3 bases; junction bases outside the gene matches: 9. This CDR3 is 17 amino acids long.

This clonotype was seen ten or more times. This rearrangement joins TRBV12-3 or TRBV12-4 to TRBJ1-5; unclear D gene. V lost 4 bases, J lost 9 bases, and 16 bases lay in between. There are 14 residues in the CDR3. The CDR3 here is CASSSRAPGWPQHF. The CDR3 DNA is TGTGCCAGCAGTTCCCGGGCCCCCGGGTGGCCCCAGCATTTT.

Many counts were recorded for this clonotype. The chain's CDR3 is CASTRDGTNYGYTF. CDR3 nucleotides: TGTGCCAGCACTAGGGACGGTACTAACTATGGCTACACCTTC. V gene TRBV2 combines with J gene TRBJ1-2, with a tentative D call TRBD1 (5 bases). The CDR3 has 14 amino acids. Trimming shortened V by 7 bases and J by 0 bases, and 12 bases separated the two germline ends. Germline lookup yields CDR1 SNHLY and CDR2 FYNNEI.

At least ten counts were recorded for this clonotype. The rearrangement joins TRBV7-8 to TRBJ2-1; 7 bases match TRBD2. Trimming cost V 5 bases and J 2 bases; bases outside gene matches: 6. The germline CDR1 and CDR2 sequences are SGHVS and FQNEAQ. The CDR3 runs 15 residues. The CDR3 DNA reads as TGTGCCAGCAGCCAGGGACGGGGGGCCTACAATGAGCAGTTCTTC. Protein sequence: CASSQGRGAYNEQFF.

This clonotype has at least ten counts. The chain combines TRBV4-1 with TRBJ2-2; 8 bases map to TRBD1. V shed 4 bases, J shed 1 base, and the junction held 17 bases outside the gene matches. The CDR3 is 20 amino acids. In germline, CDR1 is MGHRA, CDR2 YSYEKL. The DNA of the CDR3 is TGCGCCAGCAGCCGGCCCAGGGCAGGGGGCTCTAGGAGGAACACCGGGGAGCTGTTTTTT. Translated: CASSRPRAGGSRRNTGELFF.